Detailed here is one TCR beta chain. These data originate in a study of beta chain features in type 1 diabetes. The authors took one heparinised blood draw, averaging roughly 120 mL, from each donor. A sort by CD45RO/CCR7/CD25/CD127/CD95/CD27 yielded CD4+ naive, central memory, regulatory and stem cell-like memory cells. Every bit of the isolated RNA underwent reverse transcription, so sequencing read expressed TCRB transcripts. The data were produced by immunoSEQ multiplex PCR, yet TCRdb's version contains in-frame clones alone and is incomplete. The profile shows more than 130,000 clones, 6.9% of them singletons. The CDR3 length is 13 residues. V lost 5 bases, J lost 4 bases, and 4 bases stayed unmatched. Germline V gives CDR1 LNHNV, CDR2 YYDKDF (reference sequence).

The receptor was derived from a woman aged 25 to 45 in good health. The chain joins TRBV15 to TRBJ2-5; TRBD2 matches at 7 bases. The sequenced sample was central memory CD4+ T cells from blood. The CDR3 DNA follows: TGTGCCACCAGCGGGGGGGGGAGAGAGACCCAGTACTTC. It encodes CATSGGGRETQYF.